These 21 T cell receptor beta chains share one sample of origin, sequenced in a study of immune evolution from preneoplasia to lung adenocarcinoma. Method: immunoSEQ multiplex PCR; TCRdb's copy keeps in-frame clones and lacks some. Here the sample spans about 2,000 clones, over 75% being singletons. Material for sequencing was FFPE adjacent normal lung tissue. All receptors derive from a person aged 60-79 years with lung adenocarcinoma.

The chain couples TRBV5-1 to TRBJ1-1, with unresolved D. V lost 4 bases and J 3 bases, leaving 7 bases between the germline ends. The CDR3 spans 12 residues. Germline loops: CDR1 SGHRS, CDR2 YFSETQ. The CDR3 nucleotides read TGCGCCAGCAGCCTACTTGACACTGAAGCTTTCTTT. Its translation: CASSLLDTEAFF.

This chain connects TRBV28 to TRBJ1-2, with unresolved D. The CDR3 has 15 amino acids. V lost 1 base and J lost 8, with 17 bases in between. Germline CDR1 MDHEN, CDR2 SYDVKM. The CDR3 coding sequence is TGTGCCAGCAGTTTATACGGCGCTGAGGGTGGGGGCTACACCTTC. Encoded protein: CASSLYGAEGGGYTF.

The CDR3 nucleotides read TGCAGCGTTTTAATTCCATGGGGGGCGCAGAACCAGGGCTACACCTTC. Translated: CSVLIPWGAQNQGYTF. J is TRBJ1-2 and V is TRBV29-1; D possibly corresponds to TRBD1 (6 bases). Germline CDR1 SQVTM, CDR2 ANQGSEA. The CDR3 contains 16 residues. V shed 5 bases and J shed 8 bases, with 27 bases lying between them.

The chain employs TRBV2 and TRBJ1-3; D is unclear. The CDR3 is 16 amino acids. Germline V CDR1 and CDR2: SNHLY, FYNNEI. V was cut by 3 bases and J by 0 bases, with 12 bases left in between. CDR3 loop: CASSDRLKSSGNTIYF. In DNA form, the CDR3 reads TGTGCCAGCAGTGATAGGTTGAAGAGCTCTGGAAACACCATATATTTT.

The genes are TRBV6-6 and TRBJ2-2; the D is unclear. V was shortened by 1 base and J by 3 bases, with 6 bases between the two germline ends. This CDR3 is built from 14 residues. The V gene's germline CDR1 is MNHNY and CDR2 SVGAGI (reference sequence). For the CDR3, the DNA is TGTGCCAGCAGTTACTACGGCTACACCGGGGAGCTGTTTTTT. Amino acid sequence: CASSYYGYTGELFF.

This chain connects TRBV4-1 to TRBJ2-3; either TRBD1 or TRBD2 may fit D (5 bases each). V was clipped by 4 bases and J by 2 bases, with 19 bases between them. Looked up from germline, CDR1 is MGHRA and CDR2 is YSYEKL. The CDR3 is made up of 17 amino acids. The CDR3 here is CASSLGARQLITDTQYF. The CDR3 DNA is TGCGCCAGCAGCCTCGGGGCACGGCAGTTGATCACAGATACGCAGTATTTT.

This sequence joins TRBV5-1 and TRBJ2-3, with 9 bases lining up with TRBD1. Germline V CDR1 and CDR2: SGHRS, YFSETQ. Losses at the gene ends were 2 bases for V and 4 bases for J; bases not matched to a gene: 8. CDR3 size: 16 residues. CDR3 coding DNA: TGCGCCAGCAGCTTTGTACAGGGGGCAGTTTCAGATACGCAGTATTTT. Protein product: CASSFVQGAVSDTQYF. Full variable domain (missing parts from reference TRBV5-1 and TRBJ2-3): KAGVTQTPRYLIKTRGQQVTLSCSPISGHRSVSWYQQTPGQGLQFLFEYFSETQRNKGNFPGRFSGRQFSNSRSEMNVSTLELGDSALYLCASSFVQGAVSDTQYFGPGTRLTVL.

The gene calls are TRBV5-1 and TRBJ2-3; TRBD2 is a possible D gene (6 bases). Trimming pared 5 bases from V and 3 bases from J, leaving 13 bases between. The CDR3 has 14 residues. Germline lookup yields CDR1 SGHRS and CDR2 YFSETQ. CDR3 sequence (DNA): TGCGCCAGCAGGTCTGGCGGGAATACAGATACGCAGTATTTT. It encodes CASRSGGNTDTQYF.

The chain joins TRBV18 to TRBJ2-1, with 14 nucleotides matching TRBD2. CDR1 and CDR2 from the germline V gene are KGHSH and LQKENI. The trim removed 4 bases at V and 7 bases at J, leaving 15 bases unmatched. This CDR3 has 19 amino acids. The chain's CDR3 is CASSRFGGTSGSVLNEQFF. The CDR3 nucleotides read TGTGCCAGCTCACGATTCGGAGGGACTAGCGGGAGTGTTTTAAATGAGCAGTTCTTC.

The chain couples TRBV25-1 to TRBJ2-5; 8 bases fit TRBD1. The CDR3 sequence is 15 residues long. V was clipped by 4 bases and J by 5 bases; unmatched bases: 9. Germline CDR1 MGHDK, CDR2 SYGVNS. The CDR3 bases are TGTGCCAGCAGTGCACCTCAGGGGGCGGGTGAGACCCAGTACTTC. It is translated as CASSAPQGAGETQYF.

J is TRBJ2-3 and V is TRBV27; D is possibly TRBD1 (5 bases). The CDR3 spans 15 residues. Germline V gene sequence: CDR1 MNHEY, CDR2 SMNVEV (reference sequence). Trimming left V 6 bases short and J 2 bases short, with 15 bases between. The CDR3 nucleotides are TGTGCCAGCAGGGCAGGACACTATGCCACAGATACGCAGTATTTT. This encodes CASRAGHYATDTQYF.

V gene TRBV7-9 combines with J gene TRBJ2-7; the match to TRBD1 covers 7 bases. The CDR3 has 11 amino acids. The germline V gene encodes CDR1 SEHNR and CDR2 FQNEAQ (reference sequence). The junction had 7 bases not matched to a gene; V was cut back by 8 bases and J by 9 bases. In DNA, the CDR3 is TGTGCCAGCGAACGACAGGGTGCGCAGTACTTC. Its protein product is CASERQGAQYF. The full variable domain, completed using reference TRBV7-9 and TRBJ2-7, is DTGVSQNPRHKITKRGQNVTFRCDPISEHNRLYWYRQTLGQGPEFLTYFQNEAQLEKSRLLSDRFSAERPKGSFSTLEIQRTEQGDSAMYLCASERQGAQYFGPGTRLTVT.

The rearrangement links TRBV9 to TRBJ2-2, with TRBD1 identical over 10 bases. CDR1 is SGDLS, CDR2 YYNGEE, per germline. The trim removed 6 bases at V and 1 base at J, leaving 3 bases unmatched. The CDR3 extends over 15 amino acids. Written as DNA, the CDR3 is TGTGCCAGCACTTGGGACAGGGGGAACACCGGGGAGCTGTTTTTT. Translating it yields CASTWDRGNTGELFF.

The J gene is TRBJ1-1, the V gene TRBV6-5, with D possibly matching TRBD1 (6 bases). This CDR3 spans 14 amino acids. Germline values: CDR1 MNHEY, CDR2 SVGAGI. Trimming took 6 bases from V and 11 from J, leaving 22 bases between them. DNA of the CDR3: TGTGCCAGCAGAAGGAACGGGGGCGCTTCTGTGGCTTTCTTT. It specifies CASRRNGGASVAFF.

On this clone itself: Sequence at one end of the junction differs from germline and may be a read error. The sample has other DNA sequences that encode this CDR3 too. The genes are TRBV7-6 and TRBJ1-4; D is uncertain. In germline, CDR1 is SGHVS, CDR2 FNYEAQ. This CDR3 region has 14 residues. This chain's CDR3 is CASSLAVNNEKLFF. CDR3 nucleotides: TGTGCTAGCAGCTTAGCAGTTAATAATGAAAAACTGTTTTTT. Based on the CDR3 plus reference TRBV7-6 and TRBJ1-4, the full variable domain is GAGVSQSPRYKVTKRGQDVALRCDPISGHVSLYWYRQALGQGPEFLTYFNYEAQQDKSGLPNDRFSAERPEGSISTLTIQRTEQRDSAMYRCASSLAVNNEKLFFGSGTQLSVL.

The V gene is TRBV6-5, the J gene TRBJ2-3; the match to TRBD2 covers 10 bases. CDR3 size: 15 residues. The V gene's germline CDR1 is MNHEY and CDR2 SVGAGI. J gave up 8 bases and V 6 bases, and 11 bases lay outside the gene matches. The CDR3 DNA is TGTGCCAGCAGACCGGCCGGGACTAGCGACGGTACGCAGTATTTT. Amino acid sequence: CASRPAGTSDGTQYF.

The chain is built from TRBV29-1 and TRBJ1-5; perhaps TRBD1 as D (5 bases). The CDR3 totals 13 residues. Germline V CDR1 and CDR2: SQVTM, ANQGSEA. V lost 5 bases to trimming and J lost 6 bases, with 14 bases between them. The CDR3: CSVCVSGSQPQHF. CDR3 coding DNA: TGCAGCGTTTGCGTGTCAGGGAGTCAGCCCCAGCATTTT.

This clone was counted once. DNA for the CDR3: TGTGCCAGCCAGGCGGGAGCTGACGAGCAGTACTTC. Protein product: CASQAGADEQYF. The genes are TRBV6-5 and TRBJ2-7; TRBD2 matches 7 bases. Trimming cost V 8 bases and J 5 bases; bases outside gene matches: 6. CDR1 and CDR2 from the germline V gene are MNHEY and SVGAGI. The CDR3 runs to 12 residues.

The chain recombines TRBV7-3 with TRBJ2-1; 10 bases are shared with TRBD2. The CDR3 sequence is 20 residues long. The junction had 23 bases not matched to a gene; V was cut back by 0 bases and J by 12 bases. Germline V gene data show CDR1 as SGHTA and CDR2 as FQGTGA. This chain's CDR3 is CASSLTGTYSGGGDRGRQFF. CDR3 in DNA: TGTGCCAGCAGCTTAACAGGAACTTACAGCGGGGGGGGCGATCGTGGTCGGCAGTTCTTC.

The genes are TRBV13 and TRBJ2-3, with no clear D. Germline CDR1 reads PRHDT; CDR2 reads FYEKMQ (reference sequence). Trimming left V 3 bases short and J 7 bases short, with 14 bases between. The CDR3 is made up of 14 amino acids. CDR3 bases: TGTGCCAGCAGCTTCGCGGTAGCTGAATATACGCAGTATTTT. Translating gives CASSFAVAEYTQYF.

This clone occurred once. DNA for the CDR3: TGTGCCAGCAGTGCCGGGACAGGGGGTGAAAAACTGTTTTTT. It yields the protein CASSAGTGGEKLFF. The chain carries TRBV6-4 and TRBJ1-4; TRBD1 matches 11 bases. This CDR3 contains 14 residues. V shed 4 bases, J shed 7 bases, and the junction held 2 bases outside the gene matches. Germline values: CDR1 MRHNA, CDR2 SNTAGT.